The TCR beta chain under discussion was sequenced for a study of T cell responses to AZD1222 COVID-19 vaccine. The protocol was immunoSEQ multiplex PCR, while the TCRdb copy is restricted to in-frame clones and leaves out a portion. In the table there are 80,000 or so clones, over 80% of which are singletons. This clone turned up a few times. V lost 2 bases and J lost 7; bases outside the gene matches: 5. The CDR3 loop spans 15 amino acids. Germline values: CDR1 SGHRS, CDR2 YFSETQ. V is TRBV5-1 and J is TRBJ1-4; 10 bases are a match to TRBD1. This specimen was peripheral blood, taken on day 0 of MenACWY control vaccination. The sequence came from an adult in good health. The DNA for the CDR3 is TGCGCCAGCAGCTTCGGACAGGGGGTTGGTGAAAAACTGTTTTTT. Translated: CASSFGQGVGEKLFF.